This T cell receptor (beta chain) was identified in a study of T cell responses to AZD1222 COVID-19 vaccine. Whole-study context: Researchers grouped second doses given at about 4 or about 12 weeks into one pool. The study, taken as a whole, reports: Spike-specific TCR breadth and depth went up after people got two AZD1222 doses. Donors skewed white British and female; clonal diversity was possibly underestimated. Per reports, nearly half of all spike-specific TCRs target regions that are unmutated in variants.

CDR3 length equals 15 residues. Trimming removed 2 bases at V and 0 bases at J, with 11 bases between. Germline V gives CDR1 GTSNPN, CDR2 SVGIG (reference sequence). Profiled with immunoSEQ multiplex PCR; TCRdb holds only in-frame clones, not every one. The repertoire holds approximately 190,000 clones, approximately 94% seen once, with about 9.3% in the top ten. As concerns this clone: The antigen is undetermined.

This receptor was obtained from an adult in good health. J is TRBJ1-3 and V is TRBV30; maybe TRBD1 (6 bases). This material consisted of peripheral blood, taken on day 0 of AZD1222 vaccination. The CDR3 region has the DNA TGTGCCTGGAGTAATGGACAGAGCTCTGGAAACACCATATATTTT. This encodes CAWSNGQSSGNTIYF.